The 5 T cell receptor beta chains in this list originate from one sample, sequenced in a study of human T cells and chemical hapten exposure. Specified treatment: therapeutic diphenylcyclopropenone sensitization with weekly scalp DPC. The library gave individual cDNA molecules unique molecular identifiers. Via MiXCR, TCRdb re-called the reads, giving one row per CDR3 protein. The table records 450 to 700 distinct CDR3 sequences, 55% to 70% of them present only once. The sequences come from whole blood, collected before DPC sensitization or 2, 6, or about 24 weeks after (not recorded which). Receptors originate from an adult with alopecia areata. Some clones in this sample may be carry-over from other donors' samples. This table probably holds off-target reads from a library built for another chain.

The V and J genes are TRBV3-1 and TRBJ2-4; no clear D gene. V lost 3 bases to trimming and J lost 8 bases, with 5 bases between them. Germline V CDR1 and CDR2: LGHDT, YNNKEL (reference sequence). The CDR3 spans 11 residues. CDR3 DNA sequence: TGTGCCAGCAGCCAGTTAGACATTCAGTACTTC. Translated: CASSQLDIQYF.

This clonotype was detected a few times. The CDR3: CASSAPGIHRVIQYF. The CDR3 nucleotides read TGTGCCAGCAGCGCCCCAGGCATCCACCGGGTCATTCAGTACTTC. The chain couples TRBV27 to TRBJ2-4; D gene unclear. This CDR3 has 15 amino acids. Trimming removed 6 bases from V and 9 bases from J, with 21 bases in between. CDR1 MNHEY and CDR2 SMNVEV come from the germline V gene (reference sequence).

The CDR3: CAISGPSDTQYF. The DNA for the CDR3 is TGTGCCATCAGTGGCCCTTCAGATACGCAGTATTTT. This chain links TRBV10-3 with TRBJ2-3; no definite D call. Trimming pared 4 bases from V and 4 bases from J, leaving 6 bases between. Germline-derived CDR1 and CDR2 are ENHRY and SYGVKD. The CDR3 contains 12 residues.

The chain employs TRBV12-5 and TRBJ1-4, with 7 positions matching TRBD1. This CDR3 contains 14 residues. Losses at the gene ends were 5 bases for V and 8 bases for J; bases not matched to a gene: 8. Germline CDR1 is LGHNT and CDR2 is FRNRAP. This chain's CDR3 is CASGAPGTAEKLFF. Written as DNA, the CDR3 is TGTGCTAGTGGTGCACCTGGGACAGCCGAAAAACTGTTTTTT.

There are a few counts of this clonotype. This chain connects TRBV7-6 to TRBJ2-2; TRBD2 matches 13 bases. The ends lost 5 bases at V and 8 bases at J; junction bases unmatched: 11. The CDR3 runs to 17 residues. Germline V gene data show CDR1 as SGHVS and CDR2 as FNYEAQ. CDR3 region: CASSLLAGGPRSGELFF. CDR3 DNA sequence: TGTGCCAGCAGCCTACTAGCGGGAGGGCCGAGGTCTGGGGAGCTGTTTTTT.